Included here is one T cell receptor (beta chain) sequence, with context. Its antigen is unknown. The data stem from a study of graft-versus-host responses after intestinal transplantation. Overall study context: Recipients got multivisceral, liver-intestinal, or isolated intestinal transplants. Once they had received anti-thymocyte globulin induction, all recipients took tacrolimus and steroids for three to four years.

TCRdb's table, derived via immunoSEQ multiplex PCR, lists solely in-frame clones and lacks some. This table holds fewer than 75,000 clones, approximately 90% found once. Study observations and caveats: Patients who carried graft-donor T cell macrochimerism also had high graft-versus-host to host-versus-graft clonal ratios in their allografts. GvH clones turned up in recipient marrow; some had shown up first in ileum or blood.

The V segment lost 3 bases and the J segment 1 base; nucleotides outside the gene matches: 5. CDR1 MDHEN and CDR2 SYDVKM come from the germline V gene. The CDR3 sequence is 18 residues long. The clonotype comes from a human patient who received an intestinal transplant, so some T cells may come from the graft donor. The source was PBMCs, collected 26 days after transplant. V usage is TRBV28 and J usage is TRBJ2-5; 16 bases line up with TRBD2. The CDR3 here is CASSFLGLAGGGQETQYF. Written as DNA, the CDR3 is TGTGCCAGCAGTTTCTTGGGACTAGCGGGAGGGGGCCAAGAGACCCAGTACTTC.